This T cell receptor beta chain is drawn from a study of cytomegalovirus exposure and HLA in healthy donors. Notes on the study in general: Analyses of presence/absence relied on an assumption of roughly uniform sequencing depth across donors.

The trim removed 4 bases at V and 5 bases at J, leaving 10 bases unmatched. The CDR3 runs 16 residues. Germline CDR1 reads SGHRS; CDR2 reads YFSETQ. When sampled, the donors appeared nominally healthy, though they likely had unrecorded immune exposures. The PCR used 60 Vbeta and 13 Jbeta primers. Only in-frame clones appear in the TCRdb table, and some are missing; sequencing was by immunoSEQ multiplex PCR. This sample has around 200,000 clones, with roughly 70% found just once. This clone showed up just a few times. What it binds is not known. The receptor was isolated from a man aged 35 to 55 in good health and CMV-seropositive. Sequencing was carried out using PBMCs. This chain uses TRBV5-1 with TRBJ2-2; the match to TRBD1 covers 8 bases. CDR3 sequence: CASSPLDREGTGELFF. CDR3 nucleotide sequence: TGCGCCAGCAGCCCGCTGGACAGGGAAGGTACCGGGGAGCTGTTTTTT.